This entry is about one T cell receptor (beta chain). Its target antigen remains unknown. The input lacks base qualities; no much larger clone sits a single base away. This entry is derived from a study of response to subunit inactivated influenza vaccine (dated by TCRdb to the late 2010s). Broadly, across the study: Deep quantitative T cell receptor repertoire profiling was used in the study to track responses to a trivalent subunit inactivated influenza vaccine. Overall results and qualifications from the work: The authors suggested that each seasonal influenza vaccination may recruit only a limited number of new T cells.

Receptor amplification or capture employed RT-PCR. The sequencing machine was an Illumina HiSeq 2500. The public reads were run again by TCRdb, first through fastp at Q25 and then through MiXCR, and only productive beta chains were kept. Rows merge per CDR3 protein into single entries with the most common DNA and genes. The sample has 500,000 or so distinct CDR3 sequences on record, 15% to 20% of them singletons. Clones ranked in the top ten supply 3% to 3.5% of the sample. Looking up the germline V gene (reference sequence) yields CDR1 DFQATT and CDR2 SNEGSKA. Measured from the cysteine to the phenylalanine, the CDR3 is 12 residues long. Of the read, only the CDR3 DNA is kept; its 36 bases are in frame from base 1.

The sequence came from a man between 50 and 75 years old who received an inactivated influenza vaccine. Donor details come from another sample of the same person, matched by shared clones. The sequence joins TRBV20-1 to TRBJ2-5, with the identity of the D gene unclear. Sequencing used CD4+ T cells sorted from PBMCs, obtained roughly 24 months after vaccination. The DNA is as follows: TGCAGCGAAAAGGCGACCCAAGAGACCCAGTACTTC. Its coded protein is CSEKATQETQYF.